The 5 T cell receptor beta chains listed next were all sequenced from one sample in a study of control samples from healthy donors and cancer patients. The data were produced by immunoSEQ multiplex PCR, yet TCRdb's version contains in-frame clones alone and is incomplete. The repertoire holds 150,000 to 180,000 clones, with roughly 92% as singletons. Sequenced sample: blood. These receptors all come from a man aged 45-60 years in good health.

This sequence joins TRBV6-6 and TRBJ1-6; D is possibly TRBD1 (6 bases). This CDR3 is 15 amino acids long. CDR1 is MNHNY and CDR2 is SVGAGI in the germline V gene (reference sequence). Trimming shortened V by 0 bases and J by 10 bases, and 13 bases separated the two germline ends. The CDR3 is CASSYSRGLGSPLHF. The CDR3 DNA is TGTGCCAGCAGTTACTCGAGGGGGTTGGGCTCACCCCTCCACTTT.

The rearrangement uses TRBV28 and TRBJ2-3; tentative D call: TRBD2 (6 bases). There are 15 residues in the CDR3. V was pared by 6 bases and J by 3 bases, with 16 bases between. The V gene's germline CDR1 is MDHEN and CDR2 SYDVKM. The DNA of the CDR3 is TGTGCCAGCAGGTCACGGCGGGGATTGACAGATACGCAGTATTTT. The encoded protein is CASRSRRGLTDTQYF.

The chain employs TRBV15 and TRBJ2-1; possible D gene TRBD1, 6 bases. The CDR3 is made up of 13 amino acids. Trimming took 5 bases from V and 6 from J, leaving 11 bases between them. The germline V gene encodes CDR1 LNHNV and CDR2 YYDKDF (reference sequence). The CDR3 protein is CATSSHRVNEQFF. The CDR3 DNA reads as TGTGCCACCAGCTCCCACAGGGTCAATGAGCAGTTCTTC.

The rearrangement joins TRBV7-9 to TRBJ2-7, with TRBD2 matching over 13 bases. The CDR3 sequence is 16 residues long. V lost 4 bases, J lost 2 bases, and 5 bases stayed unmatched. Germline V gene data show CDR1 as SEHNR and CDR2 as FQNEAQ (reference sequence). Here the CDR3 reads CASSSPGLAGAYEQYF. DNA for the CDR3: TGTGCCAGCAGCTCCCCAGGACTAGCGGGAGCCTACGAGCAGTACTTC.

This chain links TRBV28 with TRBJ2-7, with D hard to call. The CDR3 covers 15 residues. V lost 5 bases, J lost 0 bases, and 14 bases lay in between. Germline V gene sequence: CDR1 MDHEN, CDR2 SYDVKM. CDR3 residues: CASSTISANSYEQYF. The CDR3 nucleotides are TGTGCCAGCAGTACGATCTCAGCCAACTCCTACGAGCAGTACTTC.